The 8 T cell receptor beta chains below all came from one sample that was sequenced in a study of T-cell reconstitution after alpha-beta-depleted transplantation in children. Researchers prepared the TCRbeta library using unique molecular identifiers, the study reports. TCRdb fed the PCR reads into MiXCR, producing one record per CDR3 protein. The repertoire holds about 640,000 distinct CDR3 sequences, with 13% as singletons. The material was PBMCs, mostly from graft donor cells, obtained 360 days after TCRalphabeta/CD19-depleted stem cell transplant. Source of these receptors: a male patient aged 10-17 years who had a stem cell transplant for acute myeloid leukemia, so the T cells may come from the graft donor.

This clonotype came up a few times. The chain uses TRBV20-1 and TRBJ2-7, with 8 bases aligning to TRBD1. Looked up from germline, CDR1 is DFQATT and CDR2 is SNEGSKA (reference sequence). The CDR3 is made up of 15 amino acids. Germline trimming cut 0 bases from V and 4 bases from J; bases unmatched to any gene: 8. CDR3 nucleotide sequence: TGCAGTGCTAGAGATAGAGGCAGGGGGCCGTACGAGCAGTACTTC. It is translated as CSARDRGRGPYEQYF.

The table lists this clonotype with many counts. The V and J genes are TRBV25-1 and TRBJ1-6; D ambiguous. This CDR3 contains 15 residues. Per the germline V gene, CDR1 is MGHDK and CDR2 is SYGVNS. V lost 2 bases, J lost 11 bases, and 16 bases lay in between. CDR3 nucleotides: TGTGCCAGCAGTGAAGGCCTCACCGGAATAACACCCCTCCACTTT. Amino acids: CASSEGLTGITPLHF. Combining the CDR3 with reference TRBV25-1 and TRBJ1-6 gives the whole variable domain EADIYQTPRYLVIGTGKKITLECSQTMGHDKMYWYQQDPGMELHLIHYSYGVNSTEKGDLSSESTVSRIRTEHFPLTLESARPSHTSQYLCASSEGLTGITPLHFGNGTRLTVT.

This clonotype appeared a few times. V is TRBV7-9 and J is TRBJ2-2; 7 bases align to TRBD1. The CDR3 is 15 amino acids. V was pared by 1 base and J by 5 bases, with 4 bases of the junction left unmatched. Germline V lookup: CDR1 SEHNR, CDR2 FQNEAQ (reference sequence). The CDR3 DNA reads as TGTGCCAGCAGCTTAGGGGACAGACTTACCGGGGAGCTGTTTTTT. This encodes CASSLGDRLTGELFF.

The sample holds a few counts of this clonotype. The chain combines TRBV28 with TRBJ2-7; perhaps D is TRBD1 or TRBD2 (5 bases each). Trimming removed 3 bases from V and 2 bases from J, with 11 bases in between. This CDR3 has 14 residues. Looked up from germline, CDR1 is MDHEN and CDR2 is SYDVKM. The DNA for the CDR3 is TGTGCCAGCAGTTTGGGACGGGATACCTACGAGCAGTACTTC. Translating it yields CASSLGRDTYEQYF.

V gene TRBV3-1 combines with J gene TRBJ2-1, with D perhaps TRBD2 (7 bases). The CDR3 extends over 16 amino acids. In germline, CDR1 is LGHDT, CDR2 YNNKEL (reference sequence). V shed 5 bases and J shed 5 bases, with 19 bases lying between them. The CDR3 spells CASSTGWSGVHNEQFF. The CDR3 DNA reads TGTGCCAGCAGCACAGGGTGGAGCGGGGTTCACAATGAGCAGTTCTTC.

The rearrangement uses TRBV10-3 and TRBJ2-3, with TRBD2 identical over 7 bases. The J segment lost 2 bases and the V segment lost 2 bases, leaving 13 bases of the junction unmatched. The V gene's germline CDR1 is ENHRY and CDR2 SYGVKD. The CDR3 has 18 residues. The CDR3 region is CAISEDGGRDYLTDTQYF. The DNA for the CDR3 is TGTGCCATCAGTGAGGACGGAGGGCGGGACTACCTCACAGATACGCAGTATTTT.

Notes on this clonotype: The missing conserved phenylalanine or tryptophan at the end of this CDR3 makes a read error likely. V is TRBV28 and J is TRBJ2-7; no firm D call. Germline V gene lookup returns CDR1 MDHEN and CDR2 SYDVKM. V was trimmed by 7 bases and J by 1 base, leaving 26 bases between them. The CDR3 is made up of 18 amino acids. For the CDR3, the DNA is TGTGCCAGCATTCCGCAGGCACTCGTTCAACAAGCGTCCTACGAGCAGTACTTG. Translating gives CASIPQALVQQASYEQYL.

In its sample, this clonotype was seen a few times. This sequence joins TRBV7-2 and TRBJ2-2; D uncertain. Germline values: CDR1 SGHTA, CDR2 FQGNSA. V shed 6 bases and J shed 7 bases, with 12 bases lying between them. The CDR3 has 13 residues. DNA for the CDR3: TGTGCCAGCAGTCACGTAGCCCGCGGGGAGCTGTTTTTT. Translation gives CASSHVARGELFF.